These 13 T cell receptor beta chains originate from one sample sequenced in a study of T-cell reconstitution after alpha-beta-depleted transplantation in children. Molecular barcoding with unique molecular identifiers was used for the TCRbeta library. TCRdb fed the PCR reads into MiXCR, producing one record per CDR3 protein. This table has 100,000 or so distinct CDR3 sequences, more than 20% appearing once. This material consisted of PBMCs, taken before TCRalphabeta/CD19-depleted stem cell transplant. The receptors come from a boy between 2 and 10 years old with acute lymphoblastic leukemia, due to receive a stem cell transplant.

In this sample, this clonotype turned up a few times. CDR3 sequence (DNA): TGTGCCAGCAGCTCCCCAACTGGCCGGCCAGATACGCAGTATTTT. It translates to CASSSPTGRPDTQYF. The chain carries TRBV7-9 and TRBJ2-3; no clear D gene. Germline V gene sequence: CDR1 SEHNR, CDR2 FQNEAQ (reference sequence). This CDR3 region has 15 residues. The V and J ends lost 4 bases and 4 bases respectively, with 15 bases between them.

In this sample, this clonotype turned up a few times. This chain links TRBV10-3 with TRBJ2-1; the D call may be TRBD1 or TRBD2 (6 bases each). The CDR3 is made up of 16 amino acids. Trimming cost V 3 bases and J 4 bases, with 16 bases left between them. CDR1 is ENHRY, CDR2 SYGVKD, per germline. The chain's CDR3 is CAISERAEGDYNEQFF. CDR3 DNA sequence: TGTGCCATCAGTGAAAGAGCGGAGGGGGATTACAATGAGCAGTTCTTC.

This clonotype has a count of ten or more. The genes are TRBV20-1 and TRBJ1-1; TRBD1 matches 7 bases. The CDR3 runs 14 residues. Germline values: CDR1 DFQATT, CDR2 SNEGSKA (reference sequence). Trimming removed 6 bases from V and 1 base from J; junction bases left unmatched: 8. The CDR3 bases are TGCAGTGCGCTTCGACAGGGAAAGAACACTGAAGCTTTCTTT. As protein: CSALRQGKNTEAFF.

This clonotype came up a few times. The chain employs TRBV4-3 and TRBJ1-1, with D perhaps TRBD1 (6 bases). The germline V gene encodes CDR1 LGHNA and CDR2 YSLEER. V dropped 2 bases and J dropped 3 bases, with 13 bases sitting between them. The CDR3 covers 15 residues. CDR3: CASSQMPTGYTEAFF. For the CDR3, the DNA is TGCGCCAGCAGCCAAATGCCAACAGGGTACACTGAAGCTTTCTTT.

This clonotype has more than one count but fewer than ten. This chain uses TRBV5-4 with TRBJ2-7; 12 bases are shared with TRBD1. Germline assignment: CDR1 SGHNT and CDR2 YYREEE (reference sequence). V lost 4 bases, J lost 5 bases, and 4 bases stayed unmatched. This CDR3 spans 14 amino acids. The CDR3 DNA reads TGTGCCAGCAGCAAAGGGACAGGGGGCCACGAGCAGTACTTC. Amino acid sequence: CASSKGTGGHEQYF.

This chain links TRBV15 with TRBJ2-5; D is perhaps TRBD2 (5 bases). In germline, CDR1 is LNHNV, CDR2 YYDKDF (reference sequence). Trimming shortened V by 0 bases and J by 5 bases, and 16 bases separated the two germline ends. The CDR3 contains 16 residues. The CDR3: CATSRDSAAPVETQYF. CDR3 nucleotides: TGTGCCACCAGCAGAGATAGCGCGGCCCCTGTGGAGACCCAGTACTTC.

This clonotype has only a few counts. The rearrangement links TRBV28 to TRBJ1-1; TRBD1 might be the D (5 bases). This CDR3 comprises 12 residues. Germline CDR1 MDHEN, CDR2 SYDVKM. V lost 5 bases, J lost 12 bases, and 16 bases lay in between. The CDR3 loop is CASSPLQDYTFF. The CDR3 DNA reads as TGTGCCAGCAGTCCTCTACAGGATTATACTTTCTTT.

This clonotype was counted only a few times. The rearrangement joins TRBV5-5 to TRBJ2-7; 9 bases align to TRBD1. The CDR3 has 16 residues. The ends lost 0 bases at V and 0 bases at J; junction bases unmatched: 4. Germline-derived CDR1 and CDR2 are SGHKS and YYEKEE (reference sequence). The CDR3 bases are TGTGCCAGCAGCTTGGCACGACAGGGGGTCTCCTACGAGCAGTACTTC. This encodes CASSLARQGVSYEQYF.

The V and J genes are TRBV6-5 and TRBJ1-2, with 9 bases fitting TRBD1. The germline CDR1 and CDR2 sequences are MNHEY and SVGAGI. This CDR3 is 15 amino acids long. V shed 2 bases, J shed 4 bases, and the junction held 5 bases outside the gene matches. The CDR3 loop is CASSYETGGAYGYTF. The DNA of the CDR3 is TGTGCCAGCAGTTACGAGACAGGGGGGGCCTATGGCTACACCTTC.

This chain uses TRBV7-2 with TRBJ1-3; D gene ambiguous. Trimming removed 10 bases from V and 0 bases from J, with 13 bases in between. CDR1 and CDR2 from the germline V gene are SGHTA and FQGNSA. The CDR3 length is 14 residues. CDR3 DNA sequence: TGTGCCACCGGGGAGGCGAACTCTGGAAACACCATATATTTT. As protein: CATGEANSGNTIYF. Together with reference TRBV7-2 and TRBJ1-3, the CDR3 gives the full variable domain: GAGVSQSPSNKVTEKGKDVELRCDPISGHTALYWYRQSLGQGLEFLIYFQGNSAPDKSGLPSDRFSAERTGGSVSTLTIQRTQQEDSAVYLCATGEANSGNTIYFGEGSWLTVV.

This clonotype was observed many times. The gene calls are TRBV5-1 and TRBJ2-3; 8 nucleotides line up with TRBD2. Per germline, CDR1 SGHRS and CDR2 YFSETQ. This CDR3 spans 14 amino acids. V was pared by 6 bases and J by 7 bases, with 10 bases of the junction left unmatched. The CDR3 DNA reads TGCGCCAGCAAGGAAGCGGGAGAAGTTCATACGCAGTATTTT. This gives the protein CASKEAGEVHTQYF.

This clonotype was seen a few times. This rearrangement joins TRBV2 to TRBJ1-1; 7 bases line up with TRBD1. The CDR3 spans 15 residues. The germline V gene has CDR1 SNHLY and CDR2 FYNNEI. Trimming at V came to 6 bases and at J to 3 bases, leaving 10 bases not matched to a gene. The CDR3 nucleotides are TGTGCCAGCAGGGCCGGGACAGCGAGGGACACTGAAGCTTTCTTT. This codes for CASRAGTARDTEAFF. Full variable domain (outside the CDR3, taken from reference TRBV2 and TRBJ1-1): EPEVTQTPSHQVTQMGQEVILRCVPISNHLYFYWYRQILGQKVEFLVSFYNNEISEKSEIFDDQFSVERPDGSNFTLKIRSTKLEDSAMYFCASRAGTARDTEAFFGQGTRLTVV.

The gene calls are TRBV29-1 and TRBJ2-7; TRBD1 or TRBD2 may be the D gene (5 bases each). Per the germline V gene, CDR1 is SQVTM and CDR2 is ANQGSEA. V lost 5 bases and J 3 bases, leaving 20 bases between the germline ends. The CDR3 is 15 amino acids. The CDR3 DNA is TGCAGCGTTTCCCGGGACCCAGGCGTGGGCTACGAGCAGTACTTC. Translated, it gives CSVSRDPGVGYEQYF.